Sequencing of this T cell receptor (beta chain) was carried out in a study of Tregs in tolerant kidney transplant recipients. Using immunoSEQ multiplex PCR, the repertoire was profiled, and TCRdb retains in-frame clones only, with some absent. Here the sample spans tens of thousands of clones, around 87% being singletons. Germline-derived CDR1 and CDR2 are ENHRY and SYGVKD. J gave up 1 base and V 5 bases, and 6 bases lay outside the gene matches. The CDR3 spans 15 residues. Mixed chimerism was transient after nonmyeloablative marrow transplants from related graft donors. This receptor was taken from a human patient who received a combined kidney and bone marrow transplant. The T cells may partly be graft donor cells. The input for sequencing was CD4+ T cells from blood (PBMCs), taken 6 months after the transplant. The V and J genes are TRBV10-3 and TRBJ1-1; 8 positions agree with TRBD1. CDR3 sequence (DNA): TGTGCCATCAGTTTTTCGGACAGGGAGAACACTGAAGCTTTCTTT. As protein: CAISFSDRENTEAFF.